Shown below are 16 T cell receptor beta chains from a single sample sequenced in a study of cytomegalovirus exposure and HLA in healthy donors. The study ran its PCR with 60 Vbeta and 13 Jbeta primers. Only in-frame clones appear in the TCRdb table, and some are missing; sequencing was by immunoSEQ multiplex PCR. The table includes under 150,000 clones, approximately 72% detected once. Sequencing was performed on PBMCs. These receptor sequences come from a human donor in good health.

The chain carries TRBV6-1 and TRBJ2-1, with a possible D match to TRBD1 (5 bases). Between the trimmed V and J ends, which lost 6 bases and 10 bases, there was a span of 16 bases. This CDR3 region has 13 residues. In germline, CDR1 is MNHNS, CDR2 SASEGT. CDR3 bases: TGTGCCAGCAGCTTCACAGGCATCACGGAGCAGTTCTTC. This codes for CASSFTGITEQFF.

The chain uses TRBV19 and TRBJ2-3; D remains unclear. V lost 3 bases and J 2 bases, leaving 12 bases between the germline ends. Germline V gives CDR1 LNHDA, CDR2 SQIVND (reference sequence). This CDR3 is 15 amino acids long. The CDR3 sequence is CASSMDQTHTDTQYF. The CDR3 DNA reads TGTGCCAGTAGTATGGATCAGACTCACACAGATACGCAGTATTTT.

V usage is TRBV19 and J usage is TRBJ1-3; weak D call: TRBD1 (5 bases). The germline V and J ends were trimmed by 9 bases and 0 bases, with 18 bases remaining between them. CDR3 length: 16 residues. Germline loops: CDR1 LNHDA, CDR2 SQIVND (reference sequence). CDR3 nucleotides: TGTGCCAGCGGACAAACTGGGGTTTTCTCTGGAAACACCATATATTTT. Protein product: CASGQTGVFSGNTIYF.

The rearrangement joins TRBV28 to TRBJ2-2, with D perhaps matching TRBD1 (6 bases). V was clipped by 5 bases and J by 0 bases, with 16 bases between them. The CDR3 is made up of 17 amino acids. Germline CDR1 is MDHEN and CDR2 is SYDVKM. Written as DNA, the CDR3 is TGTGCCAGCAGTCCTCACAGGGTGGTCGCGAACACCGGGGAGCTGTTTTTT. It is translated as CASSPHRVVANTGELFF. Using reference TRBV28 and TRBJ2-2 for the parts outside the CDR3, the full variable domain is DVKVTQSSRYLVKRTGEKVFLECVQDMDHENMFWYRQDPGLGLRLIYFSYDVKMKEKGDIPEGYSVSREKKERFSLILESASTNQTSMYLCASSPHRVVANTGELFFGEGSRLTVL.

The chain joins TRBV11-2 to TRBJ1-3; D is perhaps TRBD1 (6 bases). Trimming pared 5 bases from V and 1 base from J, leaving 15 bases between. Germline CDR1 reads SGHAT; CDR2 reads FQNNGV. The CDR3 extends over 16 amino acids. The CDR3 nucleotides are TGTGCCAGCAGCCCGCAGCAGGGGATTTCTGGAAACACCATATATTTT. Translation: CASSPQQGISGNTIYF.

In this sample, this clone turned up once. The rearrangement joins TRBV6-5 to TRBJ2-2, with D maybe TRBD1 (6 bases). Germline CDR1 and CDR2: MNHEY and SVGAGI. V lost 4 bases to trimming and J lost 8 bases, with 8 bases between them. The CDR3 length is 12 residues. CDR3 loop: CASSLQGGELFF. The CDR3 bases are TGTGCCAGCAGTTTACAGGGAGGGGAGCTGTTTTTT.

This chain connects TRBV30 to TRBJ2-5; perhaps TRBD2 as D (5 bases). The CDR3 is made up of 11 amino acids. The germline V and J ends were trimmed by 0 bases and 10 bases, with 9 bases remaining between them. Germline loops: CDR1 GTSNPN, CDR2 SVGIG (reference sequence). Here the CDR3 reads CAWSVAASQYF. CDR3 nucleotide sequence: TGTGCCTGGAGTGTAGCGGCGAGCCAGTACTTC.

The chain links TRBV7-2 to TRBJ2-7, with unresolved D. Trimming took off 4 bases at V and 0 bases at J, with 10 bases between the two ends. Looked up from germline, CDR1 is SGHTA and CDR2 is FQGNSA. This CDR3 contains 14 residues. CDR3 nucleotides: TGTGCCAGCAGCTATACTCGAAGCTCCTACGAGCAGTACTTC. Translating gives CASSYTRSSYEQYF.

The chain recombines TRBV2 with TRBJ2-3; possible D gene TRBD2, 6 bases. Germline CDR1 reads SNHLY; CDR2 reads FYNNEI. The V and J ends lost 7 bases and 5 bases respectively, with 16 bases between them. This CDR3 is built from 14 residues. CDR3 loop: CASIWGGAGDTQYF. For the CDR3, the DNA is TGTGCCAGCATTTGGGGCGGGGCCGGAGATACGCAGTATTTT.

This sequence joins TRBV11-1 and TRBJ2-1; no clear D. CDR1 and CDR2 (germline): SGHAT, FQDESV (reference sequence). The CDR3 is 13 residues long. Trimming pared 0 bases from V and 9 bases from J, leaving 9 bases between. The CDR3 here is CASSLALRREQFF. CDR3 nucleotides: TGTGCCAGCAGCTTAGCTCTCAGGCGTGAGCAGTTCTTC.

This sequence joins TRBV7-6 and TRBJ2-5, with TRBD2 matching 7 bases. This CDR3 spans 15 amino acids. Germline CDR1 SGHVS, CDR2 FNYEAQ. The V and J ends lost 0 bases and 11 bases, in that order; junction bases with no gene match: 12. In nucleotides, the CDR3 is TGTGCCAGCAGCTTAGCGTCTCGCGGGAGAGGGGAGCAGTACTTC. Translation: CASSLASRGRGEQYF.

The rearrangement links TRBV7-9 to TRBJ1-2; D unresolved. Deletions cut 7 bases from V and 4 bases from J, with 19 bases between. This CDR3 comprises 15 residues. From germline, CDR1 is SEHNR and CDR2 FQNEAQ (reference sequence). The CDR3 region has the DNA TGTGCCAGCACCTCCACGCTCGGAGTCGTCTATGGCTACACCTTC. Protein product: CASTSTLGVVYGYTF.

The chain employs TRBV27 and TRBJ2-7, with a weak D call TRBD1 (7 bases). Looked up from germline, CDR1 is MNHEY and CDR2 is SMNVEV (reference sequence). This CDR3 has 15 amino acids. Trimming stripped 4 bases from V and 2 bases from J, with 15 bases between. In DNA form, the CDR3 reads TGTGCCAGCAGTTCACCTCGGGGGACAGCCTACGAGCAGTACTTC. Its protein is CASSSPRGTAYEQYF.

This clone was counted between two and nine times. This chain uses TRBV29-1 with TRBJ2-2, with 7 positions matching TRBD1. Germline V CDR1 and CDR2: SQVTM, ANQGSEA. The CDR3 covers 13 residues. With 6 bases clipped from V and 1 base from J, the junction kept 2 bases outside the gene matches. CDR3 DNA sequence: TGCAGCGTATGGACAGGGAACACCGGGGAGCTGTTTTTT. It translates to CSVWTGNTGELFF.

The chain links TRBV19 to TRBJ1-1, with TRBD1 as a possible D gene (6 bases). The CDR3 is made up of 14 amino acids. In germline, CDR1 is LNHDA, CDR2 SQIVND (reference sequence). The ends were cut back, 5 bases at V and 5 bases at J, with 15 bases in the middle. Written as DNA, the CDR3 is TGTGCCAGTAGTGTACAGGGAGGGACGACTGAAGCTTTCTTT. This encodes CASSVQGGTTEAFF. Combining the CDR3 with reference TRBV19 and TRBJ1-1 gives the whole variable domain DGGITQSPKYLFRKEGQNVTLSCEQNLNHDAMYWYRQDPGQGLRLIYYSQIVNDFQKGDIAEGYSVSREKKESFPLTVTSAQKNPTAFYLCASSVQGGTTEAFFGQGTRLTVV.

The chain recombines TRBV10-3 with TRBJ2-7, with 7 bases lining up with TRBD2. After removal of 2 bases from V and 2 bases from J, the junction contained 6 bases not matched to a gene. This CDR3 is 15 amino acids long. Germline CDR1 reads ENHRY; CDR2 reads SYGVKD. The CDR3: CAISERREFTYEQYF. CDR3 nucleotides: TGTGCCATCAGTGAGAGGCGGGAGTTCACCTACGAGCAGTACTTC.